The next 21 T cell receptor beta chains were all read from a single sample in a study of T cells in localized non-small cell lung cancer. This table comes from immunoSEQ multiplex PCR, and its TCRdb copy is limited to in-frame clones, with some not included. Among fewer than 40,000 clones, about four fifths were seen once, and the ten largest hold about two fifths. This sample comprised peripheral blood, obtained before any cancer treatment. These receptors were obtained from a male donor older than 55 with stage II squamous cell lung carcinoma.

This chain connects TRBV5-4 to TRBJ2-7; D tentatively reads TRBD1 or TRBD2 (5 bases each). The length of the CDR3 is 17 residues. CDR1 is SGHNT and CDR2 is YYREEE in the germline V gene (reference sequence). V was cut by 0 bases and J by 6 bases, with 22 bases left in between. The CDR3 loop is CASSLARGRLMTLEQYF. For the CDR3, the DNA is TGTGCCAGCAGCTTGGCCCGGGGCAGGCTAATGACCCTCGAGCAGTACTTC.

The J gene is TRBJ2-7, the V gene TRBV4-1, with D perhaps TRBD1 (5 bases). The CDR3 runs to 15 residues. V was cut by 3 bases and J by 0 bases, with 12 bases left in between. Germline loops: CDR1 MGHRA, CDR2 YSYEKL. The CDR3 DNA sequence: TGCGCCAGCAGCCACATATATCAGGGCTCCTACGAGCAGTACTTC. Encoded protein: CASSHIYQGSYEQYF.

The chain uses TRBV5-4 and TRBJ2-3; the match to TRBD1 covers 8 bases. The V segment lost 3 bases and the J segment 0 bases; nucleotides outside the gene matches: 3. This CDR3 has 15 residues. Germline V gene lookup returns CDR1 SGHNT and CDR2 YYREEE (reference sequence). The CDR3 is CASSSGTGSTDTQYF. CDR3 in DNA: TGTGCCAGCAGCTCCGGGACAGGAAGCACAGATACGCAGTATTTT.

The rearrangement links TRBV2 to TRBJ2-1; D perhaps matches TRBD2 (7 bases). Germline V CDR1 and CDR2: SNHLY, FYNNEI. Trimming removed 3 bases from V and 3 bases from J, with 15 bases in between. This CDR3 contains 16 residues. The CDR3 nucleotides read TGTGCCAGCAGTGAGTCGGGGGGCCGGTACTACAATGAGCAGTTCTTC. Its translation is CASSESGGRYYNEQFF.

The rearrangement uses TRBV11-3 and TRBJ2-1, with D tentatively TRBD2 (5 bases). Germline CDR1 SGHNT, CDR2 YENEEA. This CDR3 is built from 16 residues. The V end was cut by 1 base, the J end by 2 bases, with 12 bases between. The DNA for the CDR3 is TGTGCCAGCAGCTTAGTTTCCGGGATGACCTACAATGAGCAGTTCTTC. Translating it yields CASSLVSGMTYNEQFF.

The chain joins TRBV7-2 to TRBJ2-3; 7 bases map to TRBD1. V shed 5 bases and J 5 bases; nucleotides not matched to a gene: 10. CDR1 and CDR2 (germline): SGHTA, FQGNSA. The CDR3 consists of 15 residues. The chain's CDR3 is CASSLGQTSGDTQYF. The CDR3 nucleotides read TGTGCCAGCAGCCTGGGACAGACATCGGGAGATACGCAGTATTTT.

The CDR3 spells CASSLHRGPEQYF. The CDR3 DNA reads as TGTGCCAGCAGCTTACACAGGGGGCCCGAGCAGTACTTC. The chain joins TRBV5-4 to TRBJ2-7; 9 positions match TRBD1. Per the germline V gene, CDR1 is SGHNT and CDR2 is YYREEE (reference sequence). The trim removed 2 bases at V and 6 bases at J, leaving 3 bases unmatched. This CDR3 region has 13 residues.

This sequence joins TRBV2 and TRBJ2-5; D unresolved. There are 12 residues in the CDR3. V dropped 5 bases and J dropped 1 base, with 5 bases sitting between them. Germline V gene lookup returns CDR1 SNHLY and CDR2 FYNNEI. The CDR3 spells CASSIIQETQYF. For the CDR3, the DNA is TGTGCCAGCAGTATCATCCAAGAGACCCAGTACTTC.

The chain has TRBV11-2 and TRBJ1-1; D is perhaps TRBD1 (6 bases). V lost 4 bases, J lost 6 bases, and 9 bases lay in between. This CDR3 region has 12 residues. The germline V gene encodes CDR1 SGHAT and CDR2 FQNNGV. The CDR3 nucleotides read TGTGCCAGCAGCTGGGGGCTACCTGAAGCTTTCTTT. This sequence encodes CASSWGLPEAFF.

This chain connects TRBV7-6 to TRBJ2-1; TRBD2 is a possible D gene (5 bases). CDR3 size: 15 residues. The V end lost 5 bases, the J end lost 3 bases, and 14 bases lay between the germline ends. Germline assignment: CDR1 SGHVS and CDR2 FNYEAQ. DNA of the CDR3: TGTGCCAGCAGCGCGAGGGTCGAAAGCTACAATGAGCAGTTCTTC. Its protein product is CASSARVESYNEQFF.

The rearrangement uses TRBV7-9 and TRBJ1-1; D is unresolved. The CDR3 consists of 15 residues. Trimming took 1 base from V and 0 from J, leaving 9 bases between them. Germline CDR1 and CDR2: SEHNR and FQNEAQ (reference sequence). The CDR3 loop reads CASSLDQAMNTEAFF. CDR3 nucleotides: TGTGCCAGCAGCTTAGATCAGGCAATGAACACTGAAGCTTTCTTT.

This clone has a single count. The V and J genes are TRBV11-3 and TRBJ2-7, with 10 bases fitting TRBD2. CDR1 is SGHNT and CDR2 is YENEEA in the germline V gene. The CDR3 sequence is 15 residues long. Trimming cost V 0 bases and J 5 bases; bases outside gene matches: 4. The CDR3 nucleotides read TGTGCCAGCAGCTTAGAGGGACTAGCGTCCAACGAGCAGTACTTC. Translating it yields CASSLEGLASNEQYF.

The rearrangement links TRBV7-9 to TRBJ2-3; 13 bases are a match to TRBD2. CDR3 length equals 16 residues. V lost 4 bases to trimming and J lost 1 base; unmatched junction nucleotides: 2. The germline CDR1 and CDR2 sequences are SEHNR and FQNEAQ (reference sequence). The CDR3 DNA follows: TGTGCCAGCAGCTCCGGGACTAGCGGGGGCACAGATACGCAGTATTTT. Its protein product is CASSSGTSGGTDTQYF.

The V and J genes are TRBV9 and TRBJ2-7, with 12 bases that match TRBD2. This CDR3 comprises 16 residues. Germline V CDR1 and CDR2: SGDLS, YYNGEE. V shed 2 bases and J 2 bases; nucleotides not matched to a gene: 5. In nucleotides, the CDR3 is TGTGCCAGCAGCGTTGGACTAGCGGGACAAACCTACGAGCAGTACTTC. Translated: CASSVGLAGQTYEQYF. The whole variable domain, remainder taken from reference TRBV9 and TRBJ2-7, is DSGVTQTPKHLITATGQRVTLRCSPRSGDLSVYWYQQSLDQGLQFLIQYYNGEERAKGNILERFSAQQFPDLHSELNLSSLELGDSALYFCASSVGLAGQTYEQYFGPGTRLTVT.

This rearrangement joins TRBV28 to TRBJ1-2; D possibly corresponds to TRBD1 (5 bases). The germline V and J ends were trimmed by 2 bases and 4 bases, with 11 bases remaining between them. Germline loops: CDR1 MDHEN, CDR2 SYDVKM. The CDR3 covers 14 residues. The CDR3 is CASSLGGEFYGYTF. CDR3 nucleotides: TGTGCCAGCAGTTTAGGAGGGGAGTTCTATGGCTACACCTTC.

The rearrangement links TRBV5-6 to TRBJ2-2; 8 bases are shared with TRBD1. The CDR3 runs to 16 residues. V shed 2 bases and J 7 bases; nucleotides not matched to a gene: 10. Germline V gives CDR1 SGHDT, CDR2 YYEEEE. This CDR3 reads CASSLTPAGGGGELFF. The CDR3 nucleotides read TGTGCCAGCAGCTTAACACCGGCAGGGGGCGGCGGGGAGCTGTTTTTT.

The CDR3 region is CASSRPAGHETQYF. The DNA for the CDR3 is TGTGCCAGCAGCCGACCCGCGGGGCACGAGACCCAGTACTTC. This chain uses TRBV2 with TRBJ2-5, with D perhaps matching TRBD2 (6 bases). V was clipped by 6 bases and J by 5 bases, with 16 bases between them. CDR3 length: 14 residues. Per the germline V gene, CDR1 is SNHLY and CDR2 is FYNNEI.

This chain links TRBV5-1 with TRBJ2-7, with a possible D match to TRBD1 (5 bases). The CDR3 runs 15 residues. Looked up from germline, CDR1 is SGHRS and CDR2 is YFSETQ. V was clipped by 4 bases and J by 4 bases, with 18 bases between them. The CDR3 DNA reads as TGCGCCAGCAGCGGGGCCCTCGAGCGCAGATACGAGCAGTACTTC. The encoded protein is CASSGALERRYEQYF.

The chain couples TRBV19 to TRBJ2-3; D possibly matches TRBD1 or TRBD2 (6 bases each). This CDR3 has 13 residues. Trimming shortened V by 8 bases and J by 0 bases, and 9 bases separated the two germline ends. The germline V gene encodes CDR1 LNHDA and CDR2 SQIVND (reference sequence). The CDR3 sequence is CASEGGSTDTQYF. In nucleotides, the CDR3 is TGTGCCAGTGAAGGGGGGAGCACAGATACGCAGTATTTT. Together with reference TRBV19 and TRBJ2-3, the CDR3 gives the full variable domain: DGGITQSPKYLFRKEGQNVTLSCEQNLNHDAMYWYRQDPGQGLRLIYYSQIVNDFQKGDIAEGYSVSREKKESFPLTVTSAQKNPTAFYLCASEGGSTDTQYFGPGTRLTVL.

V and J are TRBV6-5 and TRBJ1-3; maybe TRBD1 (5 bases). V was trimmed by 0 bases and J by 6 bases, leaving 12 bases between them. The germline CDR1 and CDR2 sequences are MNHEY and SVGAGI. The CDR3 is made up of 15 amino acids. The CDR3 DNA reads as TGTGCCAGCAGTTACTCCGGGACGGCTGAAAACACCATATATTTT. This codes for CASSYSGTAENTIYF.

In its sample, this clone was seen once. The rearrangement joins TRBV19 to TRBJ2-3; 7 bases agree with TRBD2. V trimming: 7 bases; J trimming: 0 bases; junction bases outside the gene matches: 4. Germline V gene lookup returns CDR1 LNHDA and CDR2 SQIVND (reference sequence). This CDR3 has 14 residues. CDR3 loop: CASKRGLSTDTQYF. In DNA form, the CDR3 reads TGTGCCAGTAAGCGGGGTCTGAGCACAGATACGCAGTATTTT.